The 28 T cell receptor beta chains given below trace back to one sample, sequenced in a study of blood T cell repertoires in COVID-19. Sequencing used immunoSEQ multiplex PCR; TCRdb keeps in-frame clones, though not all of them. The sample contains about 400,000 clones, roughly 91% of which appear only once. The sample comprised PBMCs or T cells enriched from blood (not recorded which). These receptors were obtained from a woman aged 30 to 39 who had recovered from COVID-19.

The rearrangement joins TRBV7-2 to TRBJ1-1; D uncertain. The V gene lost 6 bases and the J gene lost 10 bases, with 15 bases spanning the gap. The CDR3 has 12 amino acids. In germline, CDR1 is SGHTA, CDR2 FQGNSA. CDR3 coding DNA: TGTGCCAGCAGGCAAGACGGAGGGCCAGCTTTCTTT. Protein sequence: CASRQDGGPAFF. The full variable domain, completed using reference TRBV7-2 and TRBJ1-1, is GAGVSQSPSNKVTEKGKDVELRCDPISGHTALYWYRQSLGQGLEFLIYFQGNSAPDKSGLPSDRFSAERTGGSVSTLTIQRTQQEDSAVYLCASRQDGGPAFFGQGTRLTVV.

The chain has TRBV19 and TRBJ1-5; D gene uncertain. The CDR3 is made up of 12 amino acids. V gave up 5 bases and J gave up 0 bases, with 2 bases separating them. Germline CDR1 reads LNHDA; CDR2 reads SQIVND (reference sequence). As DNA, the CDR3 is TGTGCCAGTAGTCATAGCAATCAGCCCCAGCATTTT. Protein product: CASSHSNQPQHF.

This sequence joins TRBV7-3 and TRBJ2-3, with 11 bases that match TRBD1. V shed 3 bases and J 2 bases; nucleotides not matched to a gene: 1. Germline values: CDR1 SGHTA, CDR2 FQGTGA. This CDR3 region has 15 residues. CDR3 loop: CASSLGQGVTDTQYF. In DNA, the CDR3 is TGTGCCAGCAGCTTGGGACAGGGGGTCACAGATACGCAGTATTTT.

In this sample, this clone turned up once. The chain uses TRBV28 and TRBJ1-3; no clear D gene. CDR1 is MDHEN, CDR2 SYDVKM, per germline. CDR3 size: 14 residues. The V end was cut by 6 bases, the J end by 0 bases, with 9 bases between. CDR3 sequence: CASSQQISGNTIYF. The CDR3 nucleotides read TGTGCCAGCAGCCAACAGATCTCTGGAAACACCATATATTTT.

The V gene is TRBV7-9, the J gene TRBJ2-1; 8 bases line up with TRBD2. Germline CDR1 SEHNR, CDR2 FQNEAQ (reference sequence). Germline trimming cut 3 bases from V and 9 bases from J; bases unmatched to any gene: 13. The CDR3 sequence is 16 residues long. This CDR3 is CASSFPGGPVKAEQFF. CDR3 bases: TGTGCCAGCAGCTTCCCGGGGGGGCCCGTTAAAGCTGAGCAGTTCTTC.

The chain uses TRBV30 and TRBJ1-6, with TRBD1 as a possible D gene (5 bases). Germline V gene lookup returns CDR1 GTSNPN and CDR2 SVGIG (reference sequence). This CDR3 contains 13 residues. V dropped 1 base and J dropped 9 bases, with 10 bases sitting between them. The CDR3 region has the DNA TGTGCCTGGAGTGAGGGGATTCGTTCACCCCTCCACTTT. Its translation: CAWSEGIRSPLHF. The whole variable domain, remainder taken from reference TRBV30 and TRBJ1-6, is SQTIHQWPATLVQPVGSPLSLECTVEGTSNPNLYWYRQAAGRGLQLLFYSVGIGQISSEVPQNLSASRPQDRQFILSSKKLLLSDSGFYLCAWSEGIRSPLHFGNGTRLTVT.

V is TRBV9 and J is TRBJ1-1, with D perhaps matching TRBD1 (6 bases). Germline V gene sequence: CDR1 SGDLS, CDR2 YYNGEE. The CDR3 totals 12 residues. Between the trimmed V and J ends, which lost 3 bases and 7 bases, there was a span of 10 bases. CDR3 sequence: CASSGDTVEAFF. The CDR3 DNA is TGTGCCAGCAGCGGGGACACTGTTGAAGCTTTCTTT.

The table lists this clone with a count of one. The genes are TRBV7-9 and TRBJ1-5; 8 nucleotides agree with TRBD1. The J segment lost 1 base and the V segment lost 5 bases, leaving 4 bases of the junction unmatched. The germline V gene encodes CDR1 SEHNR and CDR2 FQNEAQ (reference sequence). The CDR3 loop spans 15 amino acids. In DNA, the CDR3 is TGTGCCAGCAGCCCACAGGGGGTCAGCAATCAGCCCCAGCATTTT. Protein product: CASSPQGVSNQPQHF. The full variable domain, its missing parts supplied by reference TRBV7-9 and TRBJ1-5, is DTGVSQNPRHKITKRGQNVTFRCDPISEHNRLYWYRQTLGQGPEFLTYFQNEAQLEKSRLLSDRFSAERPKGSFSTLEIQRTEQGDSAMYLCASSPQGVSNQPQHFGDGTRLSIL.

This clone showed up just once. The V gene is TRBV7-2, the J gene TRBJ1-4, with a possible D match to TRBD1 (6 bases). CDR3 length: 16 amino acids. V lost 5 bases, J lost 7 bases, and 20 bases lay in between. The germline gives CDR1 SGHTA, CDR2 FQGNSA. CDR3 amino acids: CASSPLRGGLGEKLFF. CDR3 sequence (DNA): TGTGCCAGCAGCCCATTACGAGGGGGTTTGGGTGAAAAACTGTTTTTT.

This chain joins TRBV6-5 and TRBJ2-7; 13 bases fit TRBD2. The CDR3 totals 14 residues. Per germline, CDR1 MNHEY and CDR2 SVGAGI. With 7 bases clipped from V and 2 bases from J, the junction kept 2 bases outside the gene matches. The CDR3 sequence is CASTGLAGTYEQYF. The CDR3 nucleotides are TGTGCCAGCACGGGACTAGCGGGGACCTACGAGCAGTACTTC.

CDR3 region: CASSLELSYEQYF. The CDR3 DNA reads TGCGCCAGCAGCTTGGAACTATCCTACGAGCAGTACTTC. The chain carries TRBV5-1 and TRBJ2-7; D is unclear. V was clipped by 0 bases and J by 1 base, with 5 bases between them. The CDR3 consists of 13 residues. CDR1 and CDR2 from the germline V gene are SGHRS and YFSETQ.

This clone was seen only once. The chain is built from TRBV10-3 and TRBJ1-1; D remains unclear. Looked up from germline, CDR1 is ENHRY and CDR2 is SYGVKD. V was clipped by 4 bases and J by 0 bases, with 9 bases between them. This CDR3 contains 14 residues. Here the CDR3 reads CAISAPGMNTEAFF. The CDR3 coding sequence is TGTGCCATCAGTGCCCCGGGGATGAACACTGAAGCTTTCTTT.

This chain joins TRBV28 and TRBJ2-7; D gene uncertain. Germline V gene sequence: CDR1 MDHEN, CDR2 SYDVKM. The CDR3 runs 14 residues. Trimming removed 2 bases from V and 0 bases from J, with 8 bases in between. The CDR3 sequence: CASSLRSPSYEQYF. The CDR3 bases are TGTGCCAGCAGTTTAAGGAGTCCCTCCTACGAGCAGTACTTC.

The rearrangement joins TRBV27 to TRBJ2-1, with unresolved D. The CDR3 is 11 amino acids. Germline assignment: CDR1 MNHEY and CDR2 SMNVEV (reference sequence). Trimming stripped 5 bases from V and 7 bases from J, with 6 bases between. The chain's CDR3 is CASSKRNEQFF. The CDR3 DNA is TGTGCCAGCAGTAAGAGGAATGAGCAGTTCTTC.

The CDR3 DNA follows: TGTGCCTGGAGTGACTCAGGTGACACTGAAGCTTTCTTT. Protein product: CAWSDSGDTEAFF. This chain connects TRBV30 to TRBJ1-1; no firm D call. Trimming took 1 base from V and 3 from J, leaving 9 bases between them. The CDR3 has 13 residues. The germline V gene has CDR1 GTSNPN and CDR2 SVGIG (reference sequence).

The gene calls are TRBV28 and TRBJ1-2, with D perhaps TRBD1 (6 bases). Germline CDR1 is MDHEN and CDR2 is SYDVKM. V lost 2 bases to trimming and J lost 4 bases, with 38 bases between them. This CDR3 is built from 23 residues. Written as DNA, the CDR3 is TGTGCCAGCAGTTTAATGATCAGTGTAGGTGGCGGGGGCAAAATCCGATACGCCTATGGCTACACCTTC. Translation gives CASSLMISVGGGGKIRYAYGYTF.

For the CDR3, the DNA is TGTGCCAGCAGTGAAGGGGGCAGGGGGCGTATCGCGCCCCAGCATTTT. Protein: CASSEGGRGRIAPQHF. The gene calls are TRBV2 and TRBJ1-5, with TRBD1 identical over 8 bases. Germline loops: CDR1 SNHLY, CDR2 FYNNEI. The CDR3 has 16 residues. Losses at the gene ends were 1 base for V and 9 bases for J; bases not matched to a gene: 11.

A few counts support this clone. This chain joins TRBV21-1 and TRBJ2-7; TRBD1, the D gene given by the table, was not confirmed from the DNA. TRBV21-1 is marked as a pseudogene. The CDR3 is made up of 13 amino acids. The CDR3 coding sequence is TGTGCCAGCAGCCCAGGACAGGTCGACGAGCAGTACTTC. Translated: CASSPGQVDEQYF.

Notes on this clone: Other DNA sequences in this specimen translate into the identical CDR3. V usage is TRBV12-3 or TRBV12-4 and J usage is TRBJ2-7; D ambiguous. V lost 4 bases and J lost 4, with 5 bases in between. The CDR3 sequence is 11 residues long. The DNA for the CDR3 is TGTGCCAGCAGTTCCTTTTACGAGCAGTACTTC. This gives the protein CASSSFYEQYF.

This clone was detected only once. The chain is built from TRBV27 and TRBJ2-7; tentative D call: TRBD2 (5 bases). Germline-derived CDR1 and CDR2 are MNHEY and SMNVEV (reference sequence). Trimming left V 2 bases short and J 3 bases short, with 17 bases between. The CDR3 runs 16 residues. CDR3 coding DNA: TGTGCCAGCAGTTTAACCGGACTCCCCGGAGGCTACGAGCAGTACTTC. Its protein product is CASSLTGLPGGYEQYF.

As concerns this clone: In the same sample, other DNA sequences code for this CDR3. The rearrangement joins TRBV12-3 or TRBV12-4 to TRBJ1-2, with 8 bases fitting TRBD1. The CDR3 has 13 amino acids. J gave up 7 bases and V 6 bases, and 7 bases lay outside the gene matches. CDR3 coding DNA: TGTGCCAGCAGCCCCGGACAGGGCCGTGGCTACACCTTC. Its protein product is CASSPGQGRGYTF.

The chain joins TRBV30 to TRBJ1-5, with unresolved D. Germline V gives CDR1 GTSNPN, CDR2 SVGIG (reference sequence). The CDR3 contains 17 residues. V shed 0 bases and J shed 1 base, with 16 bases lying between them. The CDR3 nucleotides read TGTGCCTGGAGTGTATCTTTGGGCAGCCTGAGCAATCAGCCCCAGCATTTT. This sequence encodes CAWSVSLGSLSNQPQHF.

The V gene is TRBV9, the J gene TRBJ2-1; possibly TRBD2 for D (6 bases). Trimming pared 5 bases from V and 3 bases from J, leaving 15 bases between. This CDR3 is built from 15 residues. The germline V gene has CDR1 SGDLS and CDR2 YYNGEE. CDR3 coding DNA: TGTGCCAGCAGTGAAAAAGGGGACTTCTACAATGAGCAGTTCTTC. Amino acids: CASSEKGDFYNEQFF.

Here the CDR3 DNA reads TGTGCCAGCAGCTCACAGGGTTTGAGGGATCAGCCCCAGCATTTT. Amino acids: CASSSQGLRDQPQHF. The rearrangement joins TRBV7-8 to TRBJ1-5; TRBD1 is a possible D gene (6 bases). Germline V gives CDR1 SGHVS, CDR2 FQNEAQ. The V end was cut by 4 bases, the J end by 5 bases, with 15 bases between. The CDR3 has 15 amino acids.

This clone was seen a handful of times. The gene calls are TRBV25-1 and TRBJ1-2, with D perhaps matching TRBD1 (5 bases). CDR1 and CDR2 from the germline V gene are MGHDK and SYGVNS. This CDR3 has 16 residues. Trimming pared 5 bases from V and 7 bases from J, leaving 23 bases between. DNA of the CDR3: TGTGCCAGCAGTTCCCTCTCGGGCGACAGTGTTGGTGGCTACACCTTC. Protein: CASSSLSGDSVGGYTF.

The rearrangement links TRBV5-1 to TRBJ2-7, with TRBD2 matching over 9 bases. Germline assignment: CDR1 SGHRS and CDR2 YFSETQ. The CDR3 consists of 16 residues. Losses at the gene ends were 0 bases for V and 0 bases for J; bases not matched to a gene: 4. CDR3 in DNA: TGCGCCAGCAGCTTGGGCGGTAGCGGGGGCTCCTACGAGCAGTACTTC. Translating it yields CASSLGGSGGSYEQYF.

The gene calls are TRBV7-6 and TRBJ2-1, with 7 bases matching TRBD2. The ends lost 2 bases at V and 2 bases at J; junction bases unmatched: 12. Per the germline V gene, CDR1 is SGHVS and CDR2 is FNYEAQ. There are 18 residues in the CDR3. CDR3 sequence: CASSLSPLRGGAYNEQFF. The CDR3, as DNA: TGTGCCAGCAGCTTATCCCCGCTAAGGGGAGGGGCCTACAATGAGCAGTTCTTC.

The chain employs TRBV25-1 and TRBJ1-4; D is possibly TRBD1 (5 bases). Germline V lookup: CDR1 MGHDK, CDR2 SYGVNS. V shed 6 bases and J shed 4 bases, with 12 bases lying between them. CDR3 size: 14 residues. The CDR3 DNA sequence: TGTGCCAGCAGCCGGGACTCGGGTAATGAAAAACTGTTTTTT. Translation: CASSRDSGNEKLFF.